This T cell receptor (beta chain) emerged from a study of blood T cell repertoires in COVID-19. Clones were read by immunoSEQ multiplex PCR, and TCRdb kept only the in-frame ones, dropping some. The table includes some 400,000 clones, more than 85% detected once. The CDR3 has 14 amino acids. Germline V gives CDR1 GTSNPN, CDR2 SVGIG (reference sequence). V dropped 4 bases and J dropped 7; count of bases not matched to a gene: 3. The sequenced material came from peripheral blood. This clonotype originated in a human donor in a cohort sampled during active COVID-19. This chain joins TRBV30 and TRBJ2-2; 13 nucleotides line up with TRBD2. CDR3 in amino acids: CAWKGTSGDGELFF. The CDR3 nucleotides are TGTGCCTGGAAGGGGACTAGCGGGGACGGGGAGCTGTTTTTT.